The TCR beta chain described here comes from a study of blood T cell repertoires in COVID-19. At the level of the study: From the United States, Italy and Spain came samples of acute and convalescent COVID-19.

Germline trimming cut 6 bases from V and 14 bases from J; bases unmatched to any gene: 9. CDR1 is MNHEY and CDR2 is SMNVEV in the germline V gene (reference sequence). The CDR3 has 14 amino acids. This clone was observed many times. Assay used: immunoSEQ multiplex PCR; TCRdb lists only in-frame clones, some missing. The sample holds more than 200,000 clones, about 85% seen once. The rearrangement uses TRBV27 and TRBJ2-1, with TRBD2 matching 14 bases. Sequencing used peripheral blood. This receptor was identified in a woman of 80 years or more with COVID-19, enrolled during active disease. CDR3 DNA sequence: TGTGCCAGCAGCACGACTAGCGGGGGGGCTTGGGAGTTCTTC. Protein: CASSTTSGGAWEFF.